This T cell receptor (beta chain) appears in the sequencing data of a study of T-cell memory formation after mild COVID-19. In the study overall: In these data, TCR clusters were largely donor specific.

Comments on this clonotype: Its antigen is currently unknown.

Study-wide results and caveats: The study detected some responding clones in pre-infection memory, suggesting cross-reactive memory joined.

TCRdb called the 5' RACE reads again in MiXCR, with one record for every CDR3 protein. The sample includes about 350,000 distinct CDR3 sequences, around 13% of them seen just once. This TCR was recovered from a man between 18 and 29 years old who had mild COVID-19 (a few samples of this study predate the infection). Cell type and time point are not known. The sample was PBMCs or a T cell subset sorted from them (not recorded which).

The chain's CDR3 is CASSPRGSASYEQYF. The CDR3 DNA reads as TGTGCCAGCAGTCCCCGGGGTTCGGCATCCTACGAGCAGTACTTC. V gene TRBV6-6 combines with J gene TRBJ2-7; perhaps TRBD2 as D (5 bases). Per germline, CDR1 MNHNY and CDR2 SVGAGI (reference sequence). V lost 5 bases, J lost 1 base, and 15 bases lay in between. This CDR3 has 15 residues.